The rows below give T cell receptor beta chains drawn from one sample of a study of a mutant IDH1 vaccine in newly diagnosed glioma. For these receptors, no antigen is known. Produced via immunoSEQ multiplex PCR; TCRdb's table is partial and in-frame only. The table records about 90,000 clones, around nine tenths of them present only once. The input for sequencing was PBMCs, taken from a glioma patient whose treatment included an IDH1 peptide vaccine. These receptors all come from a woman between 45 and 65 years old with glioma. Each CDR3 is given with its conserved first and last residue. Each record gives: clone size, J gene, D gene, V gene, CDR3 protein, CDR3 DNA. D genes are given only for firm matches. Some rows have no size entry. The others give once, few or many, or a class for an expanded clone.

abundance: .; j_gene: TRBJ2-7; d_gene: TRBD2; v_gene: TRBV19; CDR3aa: CASSIGTSGSPGEQYF; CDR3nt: TGTGCCAGTAGTATAGGGACTAGCGGGTCACCGGGGGAGCAGTACTTC
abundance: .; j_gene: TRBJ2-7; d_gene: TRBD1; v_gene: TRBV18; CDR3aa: CASSPPGTGTVTYEQYF; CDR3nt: TGTGCCAGCTCACCACCGGGTACCGGGACAGTAACCTACGAGCAGTACTTC
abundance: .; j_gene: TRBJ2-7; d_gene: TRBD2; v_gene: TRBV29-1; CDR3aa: CSVDIGLAGVEQYF; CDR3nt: TGCAGCGTTGACATCGGACTAGCGGGAGTAGAGCAGTACTTC
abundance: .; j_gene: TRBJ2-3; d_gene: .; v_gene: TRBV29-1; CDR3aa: CSVGTGLPRTDTQYF; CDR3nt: TGCAGCGTTGGGACAGGACTACCCCGCACAGATACGCAGTATTTT
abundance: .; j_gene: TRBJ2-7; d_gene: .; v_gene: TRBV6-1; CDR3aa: CASSETWLHEQYF; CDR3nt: TGTGCCAGCAGTGAAACGTGGTTGCACGAGCAGTACTTC
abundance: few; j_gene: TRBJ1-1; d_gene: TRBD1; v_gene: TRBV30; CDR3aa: CAWFDYRGQGRPEAFF; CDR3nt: TGTGCCTGGTTCGACTATCGGGGACAGGGACGACCTGAAGCTTTCTTT
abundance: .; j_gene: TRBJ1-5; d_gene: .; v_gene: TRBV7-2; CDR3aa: CASSFSRRSYNQPQHF; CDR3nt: TGTGCCAGCAGCTTCTCCAGACGGAGCTACAATCAGCCCCAGCATTTT
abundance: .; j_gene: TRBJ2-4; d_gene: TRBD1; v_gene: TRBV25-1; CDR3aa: CASSDSLTGYGAKNIQYF; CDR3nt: TGTGCCAGCAGTGATTCCTTGACAGGGTATGGGGCCAAAAACATTCAGTACTTC
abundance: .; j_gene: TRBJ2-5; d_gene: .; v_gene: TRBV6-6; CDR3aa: CASSSYKKTQYF; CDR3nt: TGTGCCAGCAGTTCTTACAAGAAGACCCAGTACTTC
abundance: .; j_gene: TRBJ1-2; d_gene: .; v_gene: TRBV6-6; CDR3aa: CASNRNYGYTF; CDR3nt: TGTGCCAGCAATCGAAACTATGGCTACACCTTC
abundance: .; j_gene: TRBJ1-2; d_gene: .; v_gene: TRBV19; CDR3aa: CASSIGRDYGYTF; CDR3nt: TGTGCCAGTAGTATAGGCAGGGACTATGGCTACACCTTC
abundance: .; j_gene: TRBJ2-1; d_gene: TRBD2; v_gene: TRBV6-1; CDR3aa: CATRGLAYNEQFF; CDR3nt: TGTGCCACCCGGGGACTAGCCTACAATGAGCAGTTCTTC
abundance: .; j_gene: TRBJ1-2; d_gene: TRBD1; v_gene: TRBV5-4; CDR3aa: CASSGLDRAYGYTF; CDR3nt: TGTGCCAGCAGCGGCCTGGACAGGGCCTATGGCTACACCTTC
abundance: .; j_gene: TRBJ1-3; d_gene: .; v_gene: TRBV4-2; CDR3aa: CASSQQGPSGNTIYF; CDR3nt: TGTGCCAGCAGCCAACAGGGCCCCTCTGGAAACACCATATATTTT
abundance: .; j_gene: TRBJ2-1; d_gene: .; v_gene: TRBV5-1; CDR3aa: CASSLPQTPQYNEQFF; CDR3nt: TGCGCCAGCAGCTTGCCTCAAACGCCCCAGTACAATGAGCAGTTCTTC
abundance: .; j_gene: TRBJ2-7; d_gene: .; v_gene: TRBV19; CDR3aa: CASSPDADYEQYF; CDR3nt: TGTGCCAGTAGTCCAGACGCAGACTACGAGCAGTACTTC
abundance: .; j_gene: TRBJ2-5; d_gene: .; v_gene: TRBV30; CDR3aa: CAWSAQGGAAQYF; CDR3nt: TGTGCCTGGAGCGCCCAGGGGGGCGCGGCCCAGTACTTC
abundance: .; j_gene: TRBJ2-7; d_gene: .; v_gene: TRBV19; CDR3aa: CASSIGGRPDYEQYF; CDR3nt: TGTGCCAGTAGTATCGGAGGGAGGCCAGATTACGAGCAGTACTTC
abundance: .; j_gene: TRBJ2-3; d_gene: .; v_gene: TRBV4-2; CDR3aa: CASRPTSSDTQYF; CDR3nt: TGTGCCAGCAGACCAACTAGTTCAGATACGCAGTATTTT
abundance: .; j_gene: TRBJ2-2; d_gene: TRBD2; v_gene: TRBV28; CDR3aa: CASGRALAYTGELFF; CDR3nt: TGTGCCAGCGGAAGGGCACTAGCGTACACCGGGGAGCTGTTTTTT
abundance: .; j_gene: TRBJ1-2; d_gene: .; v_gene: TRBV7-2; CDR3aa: CASSLGAVPRGYGYTF; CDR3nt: TGTGCCAGCAGCTTAGGGGCAGTGCCGCGGGGCTATGGCTACACCTTC
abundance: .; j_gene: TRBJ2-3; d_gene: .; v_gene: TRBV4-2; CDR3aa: CASSHSEEDTQYF; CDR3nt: TGTGCCAGCAGCCACTCGGAGGAAGATACGCAGTATTTT
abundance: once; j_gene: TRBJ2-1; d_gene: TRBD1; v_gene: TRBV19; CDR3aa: CASSNVKGQGIPVIYNEQFF; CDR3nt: TGTGCCAGTAGTAACGTCAAGGGACAGGGGATCCCCGTGATATACAATGAGCAGTTCTTC
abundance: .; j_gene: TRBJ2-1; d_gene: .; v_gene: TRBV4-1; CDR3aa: CASSQDPGLRGEQFF; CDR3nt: TGCGCCAGCAGCCAAGATCCTGGGCTTAGGGGTGAGCAGTTCTTC
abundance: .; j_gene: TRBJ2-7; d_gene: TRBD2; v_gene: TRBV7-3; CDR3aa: CASSLGSPSGRRYEQYF; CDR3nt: TGTGCCAGCAGCTTAGGGTCGCCTAGCGGGAGGAGATACGAGCAGTACTTC
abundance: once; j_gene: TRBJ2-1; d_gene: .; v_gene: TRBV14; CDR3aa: CASSQMTSYYNEQFF; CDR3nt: TGTGCCAGCAGCCAAATGACTAGTTACTACAATGAGCAGTTCTTC
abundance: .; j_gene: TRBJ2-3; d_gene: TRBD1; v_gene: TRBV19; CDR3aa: CASSLSRDRVTDTQYF; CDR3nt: TGTGCCAGTAGTCTAAGCCGGGACAGGGTCACAGATACGCAGTATTTT
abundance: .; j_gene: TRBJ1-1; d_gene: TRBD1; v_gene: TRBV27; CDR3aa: CASSFRGVNTEAFF; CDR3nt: TGTGCCAGCAGTTTCAGGGGGGTCAACACTGAAGCTTTCTTT
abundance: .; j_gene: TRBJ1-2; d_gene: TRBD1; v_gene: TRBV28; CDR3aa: CASRGTGEGYGYTF; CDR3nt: TGTGCCAGCAGAGGGACAGGGGAGGGCTATGGCTACACCTTC
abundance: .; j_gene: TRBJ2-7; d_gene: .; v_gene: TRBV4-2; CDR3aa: CASSQDRRLQYF; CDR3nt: TGTGCCAGCAGCCAAGATAGGCGTTTGCAGTACTTC
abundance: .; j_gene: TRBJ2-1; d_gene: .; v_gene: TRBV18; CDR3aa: CASSRGTQSSYNEQFF; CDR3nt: TGTGCCAGCTCACGGGGGACCCAGAGCTCCTACAATGAGCAGTTCTTC
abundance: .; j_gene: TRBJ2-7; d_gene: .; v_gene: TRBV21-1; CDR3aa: CASSKDPENGPSEQYF; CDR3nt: TGTGCCAGCAGCAAAGATCCGGAGAATGGTCCGAGCGAGCAGTACTTC
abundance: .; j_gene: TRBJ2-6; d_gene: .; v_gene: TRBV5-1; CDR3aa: CAVSRRDSGANVLTF; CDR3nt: TGCGCCGTTAGCCGTCGGGACTCTGGGGCCAACGTCCTGACTTTC
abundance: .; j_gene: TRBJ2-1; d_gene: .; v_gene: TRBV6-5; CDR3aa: CASSLAQGPYNEQFF; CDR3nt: TGTGCCAGCAGCCTCGCGCAGGGTCCCTACAATGAGCAGTTCTTC
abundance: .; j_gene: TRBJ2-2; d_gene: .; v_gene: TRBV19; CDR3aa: CASSIAGIGELFF; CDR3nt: TGTGCCAGTAGTATAGCCGGGATCGGGGAGCTGTTTTTT
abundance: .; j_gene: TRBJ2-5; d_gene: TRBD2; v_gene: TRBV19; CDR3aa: CASSGTSGYQETQYF; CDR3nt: TGTGCCAGTAGTGGGACTAGCGGTTACCAAGAGACCCAGTACTTC
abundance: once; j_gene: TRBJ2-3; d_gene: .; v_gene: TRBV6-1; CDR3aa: CASSTVVDTQYF; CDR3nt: TGTGCCAGCAGTACGGTAGTAGATACGCAGTATTTT
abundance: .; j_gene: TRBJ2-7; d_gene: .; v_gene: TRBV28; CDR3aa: CASSLFPDEQYF; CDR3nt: TGTGCCAGCAGTTTATTTCCGGACGAGCAGTACTTC
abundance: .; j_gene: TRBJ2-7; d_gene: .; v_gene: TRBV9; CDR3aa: CASSVELAGEQYF; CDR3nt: TGTGCCAGCAGCGTAGAACTAGCCGGTGAGCAGTACTTC
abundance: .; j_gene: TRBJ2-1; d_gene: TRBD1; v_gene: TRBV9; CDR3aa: CASSDPRDRGRYNEQFF; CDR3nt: TGTGCCAGCAGCGACCCCCGCGACAGGGGGCGATACAATGAGCAGTTCTTC
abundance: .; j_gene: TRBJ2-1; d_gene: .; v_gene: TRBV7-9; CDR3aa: CASSPRGGSSTQDNEQFF; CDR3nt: TGTGCCAGCAGCCCCCGTGGTGGTAGCTCAACCCAAGACAATGAGCAGTTCTTC
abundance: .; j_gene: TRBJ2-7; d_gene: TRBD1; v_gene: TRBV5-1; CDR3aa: CASSSPRDRLHYEQYF; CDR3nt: TGCGCCAGCAGCTCTCCCCGGGACAGGCTTCACTACGAGCAGTACTTC
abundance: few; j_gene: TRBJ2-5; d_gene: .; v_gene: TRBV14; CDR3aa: CASSLPGIQQETQYF; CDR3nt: TGTGCCAGCAGCCTCCCCGGGATACAGCAAGAGACCCAGTACTTC
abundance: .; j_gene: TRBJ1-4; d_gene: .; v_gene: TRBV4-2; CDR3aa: CASSQGLGAYEKLFF; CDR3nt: TGTGCCAGCAGCCAAGGATTGGGGGCTTATGAAAAACTGTTTTTT
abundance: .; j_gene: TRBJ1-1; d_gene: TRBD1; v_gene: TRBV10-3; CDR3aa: CAISDPGTGVTEAFF; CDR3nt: TGTGCCATCAGTGATCCCGGGACAGGGGTCACTGAAGCTTTCTTT
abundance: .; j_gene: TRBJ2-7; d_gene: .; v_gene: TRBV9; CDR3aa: CASSVGGGIGYEQYF; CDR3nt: TGTGCCAGCAGCGTAGGTGGAGGGATCGGCTACGAGCAGTACTTC
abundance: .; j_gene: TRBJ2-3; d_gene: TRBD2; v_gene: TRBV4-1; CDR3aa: CASSRIAGSTDTQYF; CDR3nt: TGCGCCAGCAGTCGTATAGCGGGGAGCACAGATACGCAGTATTTT
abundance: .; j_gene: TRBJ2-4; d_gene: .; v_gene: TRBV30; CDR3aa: CAWSATPGAQVQYF; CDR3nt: TGTGCCTGGAGTGCCACCCCGGGAGCGCAGGTTCAGTACTTC
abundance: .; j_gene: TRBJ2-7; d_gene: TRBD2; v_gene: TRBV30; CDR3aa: CAWSRGTSGRWYEQYF; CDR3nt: TGTGCCTGGAGTCGAGGGACTAGCGGGAGGTGGTACGAGCAGTACTTC
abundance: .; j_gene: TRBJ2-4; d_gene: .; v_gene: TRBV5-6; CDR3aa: CASSFGGLGNIQYF; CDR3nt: TGTGCCAGCAGCTTTGGGGGGTTAGGAAACATTCAGTACTTC
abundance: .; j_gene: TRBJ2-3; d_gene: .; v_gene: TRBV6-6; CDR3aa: CASSYRGVQPGDTQYF; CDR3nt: TGTGCCAGCAGTTACAGAGGAGTCCAACCTGGCGATACGCAGTATTTT
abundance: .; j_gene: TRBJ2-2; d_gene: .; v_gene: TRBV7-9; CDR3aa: CASSLAENTGELFF; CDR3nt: TGTGCCAGCAGCTTAGCGGAAAACACCGGGGAGCTGTTTTTT
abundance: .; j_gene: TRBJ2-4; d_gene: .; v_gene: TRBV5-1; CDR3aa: CASSLDSGRGIQYF; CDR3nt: TGCGCCAGCAGCTTAGACAGTGGCCGCGGCATTCAGTACTTC
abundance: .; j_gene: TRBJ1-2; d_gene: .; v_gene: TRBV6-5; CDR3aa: CASSYSKGFYGYTF; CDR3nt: TGTGCCAGCAGTTACTCGAAAGGGTTCTATGGCTACACCTTC
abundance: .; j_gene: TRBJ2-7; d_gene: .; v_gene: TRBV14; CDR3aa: CASSQEPGAYEQYF; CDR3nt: TGTGCCAGCAGCCAAGAACCGGGAGCCTACGAGCAGTACTTC